Listed below are T cell receptor beta chains from one sample, sequenced in a study of T cells of healthy individuals. Each CDR3 protein gets one entry after TCRdb re-called the 5' RACE reads with MiXCR. The data hold about 41,000 distinct CDR3 sequences, with 4% to 5% observed a single time. The receptors stem from a human donor in good health. Both conserved end residues are part of each CDR3. Each record gives: D gene, J gene, V gene, clone size, CDR3 protein, CDR3 DNA. A D gene is named only where the DNA matches it firmly. Clone size is given for some rows only: seen once, a few or many times, or a class if the clone is expanded.

D gene: NA
J gene: TRBJ1-5
V gene: TRBV6-6
clone size: many
CDR3 protein: CASSKGGGSNPQHF
CDR3 DNA: TGTGCCAGCAGCAAGGGGGGGGGAAGTAATCCCCAGCATTTT

D gene: NA
J gene: TRBJ1-1
V gene: TRBV12-3/TRBV12-4
clone size: many
CDR3 protein: CASRQSKFDLNTEAFF
CDR3 DNA: TGTGCCAGCAGGCAGTCGAAATTCGATTTGAACACTGAAGCTTTCTTT

D gene: NA
J gene: TRBJ2-3
V gene: TRBV21-1
clone size: NA
CDR3 protein: CASSKVGPTGKPTDTQYF
CDR3 DNA: TGTGCCAGCAGCAAAGTGGGCCCGACAGGGAAACCCACAGATACGCAGTATTTT

D gene: NA
J gene: TRBJ1-1
V gene: TRBV3-1
clone size: many
CDR3 protein: CASSQDWAQSNTEAFF
CDR3 DNA: TGTGCCAGCAGCCAAGACTGGGCCCAGAGCAACACTGAAGCTTTCTTT

D gene: NA
J gene: TRBJ1-5
V gene: TRBV20-1
clone size: many
CDR3 protein: CSARGGHYSNQPQHF
CDR3 DNA: TGCAGTGCTAGAGGTGGTCACTATAGCAATCAGCCCCAGCATTTT

D gene: NA
J gene: TRBJ1-1
V gene: TRBV6-2/TRBV6-3
clone size: few
CDR3 protein: CASKDYTEAFF
CDR3 DNA: TGTGCCAGCAAAGACTACACTGAAGCTTTCTTT

D gene: NA
J gene: TRBJ1-1
V gene: TRBV12-3/TRBV12-4
clone size: medium-sized
CDR3 protein: CASSYTDRNTEAFF
CDR3 DNA: TGTGCCAGCAGTTATACGGACAGGAACACTGAAGCTTTCTTT

D gene: TRBD2
J gene: TRBJ2-2
V gene: TRBV7-9
clone size: NA
CDR3 protein: CASSTSGSGTGELFF
CDR3 DNA: TGTGCCAGCAGCACAAGCGGGAGTGGGACCGGGGAGCTGTTTTTT

D gene: TRBD2
J gene: TRBJ2-7
V gene: TRBV9
clone size: many
CDR3 protein: CASSAGLAGDEQYF
CDR3 DNA: TGTGCCAGCAGCGCGGGACTAGCGGGAGACGAGCAGTACTTC

D gene: NA
J gene: TRBJ2-5
V gene: TRBV4-2
clone size: many
CDR3 protein: CASSQEGAGPRTQYF
CDR3 DNA: TGTGCCAGCAGCCAAGAAGGTGCCGGCCCGAGAACCCAGTACTTC

D gene: NA
J gene: TRBJ2-2
V gene: TRBV7-2
clone size: NA
CDR3 protein: CASRQNPNTGELFF
CDR3 DNA: TGTGCCAGCAGACAAAATCCGAACACCGGGGAGCTGTTTTTT

D gene: NA
J gene: TRBJ1-1
V gene: TRBV7-2
clone size: many
CDR3 protein: CASSLARIAFF
CDR3 DNA: TGTGCCAGCAGCTTAGCGCGAATAGCTTTCTTT

D gene: TRBD2
J gene: TRBJ2-1
V gene: TRBV12-5
clone size: many
CDR3 protein: CASGLPTGGGPNEQFF
CDR3 DNA: TGTGCTAGTGGTTTGCCAACTGGCGGGGGGCCCAATGAGCAGTTCTTC

D gene: NA
J gene: TRBJ1-1
V gene: TRBV6-1
clone size: many
CDR3 protein: CASSERLLGTGAFF
CDR3 DNA: TGTGCCAGCAGTGAAAGGTTACTTGGTACCGGGGCTTTCTTT

D gene: TRBD1
J gene: TRBJ2-6
V gene: TRBV11-3
clone size: many
CDR3 protein: CASSPGTDLANVLTF
CDR3 DNA: TGTGCCAGCAGCCCCGGGACAGATTTGGCCAACGTCCTGACTTTC

D gene: NA
J gene: TRBJ2-2
V gene: TRBV6-1
clone size: few
CDR3 protein: CASSEAGGTTGELFF
CDR3 DNA: TGTGCCAGCAGTGAAGCGGGCGGGACCACCGGGGAGCTGTTTTTT

D gene: TRBD2
J gene: TRBJ2-1
V gene: TRBV7-6
clone size: many
CDR3 protein: CASSLAGGGAYEQFF
CDR3 DNA: TGTGCCAGCAGCTTAGCCGGCGGGGGGGCGTATGAGCAGTTCTTC

D gene: NA
J gene: TRBJ1-5
V gene: TRBV20-1
clone size: many
CDR3 protein: CSAPPKGGFGYGNQPQHF
CDR3 DNA: TGCAGTGCTCCCCCGAAGGGGGGGTTTGGGTACGGCAATCAGCCCCAGCATTTT

D gene: NA
J gene: TRBJ1-1
V gene: TRBV7-9
clone size: NA
CDR3 protein: CASSLVGGDNTEAFF
CDR3 DNA: TGTGCCAGCAGCTTAGTTGGCGGTGATAACACTGAAGCTTTCTTT

D gene: NA
J gene: TRBJ1-5
V gene: TRBV7-8
clone size: many
CDR3 protein: CASSPGYSNQPQHF
CDR3 DNA: TGTGCCAGCAGCCCAGGGTATAGCAATCAGCCCCAGCATTTT

D gene: TRBD1
J gene: TRBJ2-3
V gene: TRBV12-3/TRBV12-4
clone size: many
CDR3 protein: CASKTILRTGIFSSVNTQYF
CDR3 DNA: TGTGCCAGCAAGACTATCCTGAGGACAGGTATATTCTCCTCCGTTAATACGCAGTATTTT

D gene: TRBD2
J gene: TRBJ2-1
V gene: TRBV7-2
clone size: many
CDR3 protein: CASSLGRTSGGGDEQFF
CDR3 DNA: TGTGCCAGCAGCTTAGGAAGGACTAGCGGAGGGGGGGATGAGCAGTTCTTC

D gene: TRBD2
J gene: TRBJ2-3
V gene: TRBV6-1
clone size: few
CDR3 protein: CASNRASGSTDTQYF
CDR3 DNA: TGTGCCAGCAATCGGGCTAGCGGAAGCACAGATACGCAGTATTTT

D gene: NA
J gene: TRBJ2-5
V gene: TRBV5-4
clone size: many
CDR3 protein: CASSFRPNFQETQYF
CDR3 DNA: TGTGCCAGCAGCTTTCGCCCCAACTTCCAAGAGACCCAGTACTTC

D gene: TRBD2
J gene: TRBJ2-3
V gene: TRBV6-5
clone size: many
CDR3 protein: CASRLGTSGSSDTQYF
CDR3 DNA: TGTGCCAGCAGACTAGGGACTAGCGGGAGTTCAGATACGCAGTATTTT

D gene: NA
J gene: TRBJ1-5
V gene: TRBV12-3/TRBV12-4
clone size: NA
CDR3 protein: CASSLRDLPQHF
CDR3 DNA: TGTGCCAGCAGTTTAAGGGACTTGCCCCAGCATTTT